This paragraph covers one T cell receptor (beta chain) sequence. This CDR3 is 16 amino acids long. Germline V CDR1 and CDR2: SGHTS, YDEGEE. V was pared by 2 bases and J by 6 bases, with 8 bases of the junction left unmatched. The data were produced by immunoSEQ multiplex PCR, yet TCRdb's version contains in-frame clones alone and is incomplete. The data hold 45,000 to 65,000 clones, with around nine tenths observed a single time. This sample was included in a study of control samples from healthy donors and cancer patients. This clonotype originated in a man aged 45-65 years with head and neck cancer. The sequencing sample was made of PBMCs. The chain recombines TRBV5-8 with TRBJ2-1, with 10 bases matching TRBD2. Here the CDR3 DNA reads TGTGCCAGCAGCTTACCAACTAGCGGGGCGTTCAATGAGCAGTTCTTC. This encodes CASSLPTSGAFNEQFF.